This entry lists 12 T cell receptor beta chains sequenced from one sample in a study of blood T cell repertoires in COVID-19. Here immunoSEQ multiplex PCR was the method, and the copy in TCRdb shows in-frame clones only, minus some. The sample contains about 130,000 clones, around 87% of which appear only once. The source material was peripheral blood. The receptors come from a man in his forties or fifties with active COVID-19.

V and J are TRBV5-6 and TRBJ2-7; 7 bases are a match to TRBD1. CDR1 is SGHDT, CDR2 YYEEEE, per germline. CDR3 length: 16 amino acids. The ends lost 3 bases at V and 1 base at J; junction bases unmatched: 10. CDR3 coding DNA: TGTGCCAGCAGCTGGGAACAGGGGAGAGTTTCCTACGAGCAGTACTTC. Its translation is CASSWEQGRVSYEQYF.

V gene TRBV5-6 combines with J gene TRBJ1-1, with a tentative D call TRBD1 (6 bases). Germline CDR1 and CDR2: SGHDT and YYEEEE. The CDR3 is 15 residues long. V was cut by 4 bases and J by 4 bases, with 17 bases left in between. CDR3 in DNA: TGTGCCAGCAGCAGCTCGCACAGGGATCCCACTGAAGCTTTCTTT. This codes for CASSSSHRDPTEAFF.

This rearrangement joins TRBV3-1 (or the pseudogene TRBV3-2) to TRBJ2-3; tentatively, D is TRBD1 (5 bases). The CDR3 loop spans 16 amino acids. The V and J ends lost 4 bases and 2 bases respectively, with 16 bases between them. From germline, CDR1 is LGHDT and CDR2 YNNKEL (reference sequence). CDR3 protein: CASSRRTGPHTDTQYF. The CDR3 bases are TGTGCCAGCAGCCGGCGTACAGGTCCCCACACAGATACGCAGTATTTT.

This clone showed up just once. The CDR3 sequence is CASSFTAGRTEAFF. The CDR3, as DNA: TGCGCCAGCAGCTTTACGGCGGGTCGCACTGAAGCTTTCTTT. The chain recombines TRBV5-1 with TRBJ1-1, with D unclear. With 2 bases removed from V and 4 bases from J, the gap between germline ends came to 12 bases. This CDR3 spans 14 amino acids. Germline assignment: CDR1 SGHRS and CDR2 YFSETQ.

This chain uses TRBV5-6 with TRBJ1-5; D unclear. This CDR3 has 15 amino acids. Germline assignment: CDR1 SGHDT and CDR2 YYEEEE. The ends were cut back, 0 bases at V and 6 bases at J, with 13 bases in the middle. The CDR3 bases are TGTGCCAGCAGCTTGGGACCGCCCGGCGGTCAGCCCCAGCATTTT. This gives the protein CASSLGPPGGQPQHF.

The chain couples TRBV11-2 to TRBJ1-3; 7 nucleotides line up with TRBD1. The CDR3 loop spans 16 amino acids. The J segment lost 3 bases and the V segment lost 5 bases, leaving 10 bases of the junction unmatched. Germline V CDR1 and CDR2: SGHAT, FQNNGV. The CDR3 DNA follows: TGTGCCAGCAGCGCACTACCGGGACAGAGTGGAAACACCATATATTTT. This encodes CASSALPGQSGNTIYF.

This clone was detected only a few times. This chain uses TRBV7-9 with TRBJ1-3, with 8 bases aligning to TRBD1. This CDR3 comprises 16 residues. V lost 2 bases and J lost 1; bases outside the gene matches: 4. Germline CDR1 is SEHNR and CDR2 is FQNEAQ (reference sequence). The CDR3 reads CASSLFQGASGNTIYF. In DNA, the CDR3 is TGTGCCAGCAGCTTATTCCAGGGGGCGTCTGGAAACACCATATATTTT.

This chain joins TRBV7-6 and TRBJ1-2; maybe TRBD1 (5 bases). This CDR3 is 15 amino acids long. Germline CDR1 is SGHVS and CDR2 is FNYEAQ. V lost 5 bases and J lost 6, with 19 bases in between. The CDR3 spells CASSQRAGAGHGYTF. In DNA form, the CDR3 reads TGTGCCAGCAGCCAAAGGGCCGGGGCGGGGCATGGCTACACCTTC.

V is TRBV7-3 and J is TRBJ2-1, with D perhaps TRBD1 (5 bases). Trimming stripped 5 bases from V and 9 bases from J, with 23 bases between. The CDR3 has 16 amino acids. The germline V gene has CDR1 SGHTA and CDR2 FQGTGA. The DNA for the CDR3 is TGTGCCAGCAGCCAAGTCCGCCTAGTGGGGCCGGCTGAGCAGTTCTTC. Translated, it gives CASSQVRLVGPAEQFF.

The V and J genes are TRBV11-3 and TRBJ2-7, with D perhaps matching TRBD1 (8 bases). CDR3 length equals 15 residues. Germline V gives CDR1 SGHNT, CDR2 YENEEA. Trimming pared 4 bases from V and 5 bases from J, leaving 18 bases between. This chain's CDR3 is CASSYGRTGNDEQYF. The CDR3 coding sequence is TGTGCCAGCAGCTACGGGAGGACAGGGAACGACGAGCAGTACTTC.

This clone has a handful of counts. The J gene is TRBJ2-2, the V gene TRBV15; D remains ambiguous. The germline CDR1 and CDR2 sequences are LNHNV and YYDKDF (reference sequence). V was trimmed by 0 bases and J by 1 base, leaving 9 bases between them. This CDR3 region has 16 residues. In nucleotides, the CDR3 is TGTGCCACCAGCAGAGAGTCGACACTGAACACCGGGGAGCTGTTTTTT. This encodes CATSRESTLNTGELFF.

J is TRBJ1-2 and V is TRBV30; D may be TRBD1 (6 bases). The CDR3 is made up of 12 amino acids. V lost 2 bases and J 6 bases, leaving 10 bases between the germline ends. Germline values: CDR1 GTSNPN, CDR2 SVGIG (reference sequence). The CDR3 bases are TGTGCCTGGAGTAAACAGGGAAATGGCTACACCTTC. It is translated as CAWSKQGNGYTF.